Listed below are T cell receptor beta chains from one sample, sequenced in a study of CD8 T cells in Susac syndrome. TCRdb passed the immunoSEQ multiplex PCR reads through MiXCR, listing each CDR3 protein once. The sample consists of under 55,000 distinct CDR3 sequences, roughly 93% of them appearing once. The sequencing input was CD8+ T cells from PBMCs. These receptors were obtained from a human donor with multiple sclerosis. The CDR3 runs from the conserved cysteine through the conserved F or W. The order of the fields is D gene, J gene, V gene, CDR3 protein, CDR3 DNA. The D gene is left open where the match is weak.

>NA|TRBJ1-2|TRBV6-6
CASSYSEGHRNYGYTF
TGTGCCAGCAGTTACTCGGAGGGGCATAGAAACTATGGCTACACCTTC
>NA|TRBJ1-3|TRBV9
CASSPYPGSNTIYF
TGTGCCAGCAGCCCCTACCCAGGCAGCAACACCATATATTTT
>TRBD1|TRBJ2-7|TRBV25-1
CASSDTPGQRAYEQYF
TGTGCCAGCAGTGACACACCGGGACAGAGAGCCTACGAGCAGTACTTC
>NA|TRBJ2-1|TRBV24-1
CATSDTSGAPYNEQFF
TGTGCCACCAGTGATACCTCGGGGGCCCCCTACAATGAGCAGTTCTTC
>TRBD2|TRBJ2-7|TRBV5-1
CASSISRRAGGYEQYF
TGCGCCAGCAGCATTAGTCGTCGAGCGGGGGGATACGAGCAGTACTTC
>NA|TRBJ1-3|TRBV29-1
CSVAQSHGAGNTIYF
TGCAGCGTGGCCCAGTCTCACGGGGCTGGAAACACCATATATTTT
>TRBD1|TRBJ2-2|TRBV6-4
CASSTKPGTASGELFF
TGTGCCAGCTCTACCAAGCCCGGGACAGCAAGCGGGGAGCTGTTTTTT
>NA|TRBJ2-1|TRBV7-9
CASSLASGPTNEQFF
TGTGCCAGCAGCTTAGCGTCAGGCCCCACCAATGAGCAGTTCTTC
>NA|TRBJ2-7|TRBV27
CASSSGWYEQYF
TGTGCCAGCAGTTCGGGATGGTACGAGCAGTACTTC
>NA|TRBJ2-3|TRBV28
CASSSPQPGEADTQYF
TGTGCCAGCAGTTCCCCTCAGCCTGGGGAGGCAGATACGCAGTATTTT
>TRBD1|TRBJ2-5|TRBV6-2/TRBV6-3
CASETGIAETQYF
TGTGCCAGCGAGACAGGGATTGCGGAGACCCAGTACTTC